The 27 T cell receptor beta chains reported below all come from one sample, sequenced in a study of control samples from healthy donors and cancer patients. The assay was immunoSEQ multiplex PCR, and TCRdb's table has in-frame clones only and misses some. The sample has some 130,000 clones; over 80% are singletons. The sequenced sample was blood. These TCRs come from a woman in her fifties or sixties in good health.

The CDR3 sequence: CASSPSGNSYNEQFF. CDR3 nucleotide sequence: TGTGCCAGCAGCCCTAGCGGAAACTCCTACAATGAGCAGTTCTTC. The chain recombines TRBV5-4 with TRBJ2-1; 7 bases match TRBD2. Germline V lookup: CDR1 SGHNT, CDR2 YYREEE (reference sequence). This CDR3 region has 15 residues. V lost 4 bases, J lost 0 bases, and 4 bases stayed unmatched.

This clone has only one observation. This chain links TRBV5-1 with TRBJ1-2; TRBD1 might be the D (5 bases). Germline lookup yields CDR1 SGHRS and CDR2 YFSETQ. CDR3 length equals 13 residues. The V and J ends lost 4 bases and 7 bases respectively, with 14 bases between them. CDR3 residues: CASSPAGSSGYTF. In DNA, the CDR3 is TGCGCCAGCAGCCCCGCAGGGAGTAGTGGCTACACCTTC.

The rearrangement uses TRBV29-1 and TRBJ1-2, with TRBD1 matching over 9 bases. CDR1 and CDR2 (germline): SQVTM, ANQGSEA. The V gene end was trimmed by 2 bases and the J gene end by 4 bases; junction bases not matched to a gene: 8. The CDR3 contains 15 residues. The CDR3 DNA follows: TGCAGCGTTGAAATATCGGGACAGGGATTCTATGGCTACACCTTC. Protein: CSVEISGQGFYGYTF.

Comments on this clone: Mismatch with germline at one junction end may stem from a read error. V is TRBV19 and J is TRBJ2-2; 12 bases match TRBD2. CDR1 and CDR2 (germline): LNHDA, SQIVND (reference sequence). The CDR3 length is 17 residues. The CDR3 sequence: CASSLESSGRASGELFF. CDR3 nucleotides: TGTGCCAGTAGTCTAGAATCTAGCGGGAGGGCCTCGGGGGAGCTGTTTTTT.

The chain employs TRBV5-5 and TRBJ1-1; no definite D call. Trimming shortened V by 4 bases and J by 3 bases, and 16 bases separated the two germline ends. Germline loops: CDR1 SGHKS, CDR2 YYEKEE (reference sequence). The CDR3 consists of 15 residues. CDR3 DNA sequence: TGTGCCAGCAGCACCGGACTCACACGGGACACTGAAGCTTTCTTT. This codes for CASSTGLTRDTEAFF. Together with reference TRBV5-5 and TRBJ1-1, the CDR3 gives the full variable domain: DAGVTQSPTHLIKTRGQQVTLRCSPISGHKSVSWYQQVLGQGPQFIFQYYEKEERGRGNFPDRFSARQFPNYSSELNVNALLLGDSALYLCASSTGLTRDTEAFFGQGTRLTVV.

V is TRBV11-2 and J is TRBJ2-1; D may be TRBD2 (6 bases). The CDR3 is 14 amino acids. Germline assignment: CDR1 SGHAT and CDR2 FQNNGV. The V and J ends lost 0 bases and 8 bases respectively, with 11 bases between them. CDR3 sequence: CASSLDRGGDEQFF. DNA for the CDR3: TGTGCCAGCAGCTTAGATAGAGGCGGGGATGAGCAGTTCTTC.

J is TRBJ1-5 and V is TRBV6-5; TRBD1 is a possible D gene (5 bases). CDR3 size: 15 residues. The V end lost 6 bases, the J end lost 0 bases, and 12 bases lay between the germline ends. Germline V gene sequence: CDR1 MNHEY, CDR2 SVGAGI. Here the CDR3 DNA reads TGTGCCAGCAGAACCGGGACGGATAGCAATCAGCCCCAGCATTTT. It translates to CASRTGTDSNQPQHF.

The count of this clone is one. The chain carries TRBV2 and TRBJ1-5; a possible D gene is TRBD1 (5 bases). Germline V gene lookup returns CDR1 SNHLY and CDR2 FYNNEI. CDR3 length equals 15 residues. V was cut by 2 bases and J by 4 bases, with 12 bases left in between. DNA of the CDR3: TGTGCCAGCAGTGAAACCCCCACAGGAAATCAGCCCCAGCATTTT. It encodes CASSETPTGNQPQHF.

This chain joins TRBV19 and TRBJ1-5, with D tentatively TRBD1 (6 bases). CDR3 length: 16 residues. Germline values: CDR1 LNHDA, CDR2 SQIVND (reference sequence). With 3 bases removed from V and 1 base from J, the gap between germline ends came to 13 bases. The CDR3 reads CASSMGAARSNQPQHF. The CDR3 nucleotides read TGTGCCAGTAGTATGGGGGCGGCGAGGAGCAATCAGCCCCAGCATTTT.

The sample holds a few counts of this clone. This sequence joins TRBV12-5 and TRBJ1-5; weak D call: TRBD1 (5 bases). This CDR3 region has 12 residues. V lost 6 bases and J 5 bases, leaving 8 bases between the germline ends. The V gene's germline CDR1 is LGHNT and CDR2 FRNRAP. The CDR3 is CASGLTDQPQHF. The CDR3 DNA reads TGTGCTAGTGGATTGACAGATCAGCCCCAGCATTTT.

This sequence joins TRBV7-2 and TRBJ2-3; unclear D gene. Trimming took off 1 base at V and 0 bases at J, with 8 bases between the two ends. The V gene's germline CDR1 is SGHTA and CDR2 FQGNSA. This CDR3 has 15 amino acids. CDR3 DNA: TGTGCCAGCAGCTTAGACTCGGCGAGCACAGATACGCAGTATTTT. This gives the protein CASSLDSASTDTQYF. Full variable domain (outside the CDR3, taken from reference TRBV7-2 and TRBJ2-3): GAGVSQSPSNKVTEKGKDVELRCDPISGHTALYWYRQSLGQGLEFLIYFQGNSAPDKSGLPSDRFSAERTGGSVSTLTIQRTQQEDSAVYLCASSLDSASTDTQYFGPGTRLTVL.

The chain employs TRBV25-1 and TRBJ2-5, with no clear D. CDR3 length: 11 residues. CDR1 and CDR2 from the germline V gene are MGHDK and SYGVNS. V was cut by 8 bases and J by 7 bases, with 11 bases left in between. CDR3 in amino acids: CASGLQATQYF. In DNA form, the CDR3 reads TGTGCCAGCGGCTTGCAGGCGACCCAGTACTTC.

This sequence joins TRBV3-1 (or the pseudogene TRBV3-2) and TRBJ2-7; D is possibly TRBD1 (6 bases). Germline values: CDR1 LGHDT, CDR2 YNNKEL (reference sequence). Trimming cost V 1 base and J 7 bases, with 17 bases left between them. The CDR3 has 15 amino acids. The CDR3 spells CASSQVRDMGIEQYF. The CDR3 nucleotides are TGTGCCAGCAGCCAAGTCCGGGACATGGGGATAGAGCAGTACTTC.

The gene calls are TRBV27 and TRBJ2-1; D not resolved. This CDR3 is built from 15 residues. The germline CDR1 and CDR2 sequences are MNHEY and SMNVEV (reference sequence). V was trimmed by 2 bases and J by 4 bases, leaving 12 bases between them. CDR3 amino acids: CASSLRRTYYNEQFF. The CDR3 DNA reads TGTGCCAGCAGTTTAAGGCGGACCTATTACAATGAGCAGTTCTTC.

In its sample, this clone was seen a few times. The chain employs TRBV30 and TRBJ1-2; D not certain. Trimming removed 1 base from V and 4 bases from J, with 10 bases in between. Germline CDR1 is GTSNPN and CDR2 is SVGIG (reference sequence). The CDR3 contains 13 residues. As DNA, the CDR3 is TGTGCCTGGAGTGACCCCCATAGCTATGGCTACACCTTC. Its protein is CAWSDPHSYGYTF.

V is TRBV29-1 and J is TRBJ1-4; a possible D gene is TRBD1 (6 bases). CDR1 is SQVTM and CDR2 is ANQGSEA in the germline V gene. The CDR3 spans 14 residues. Trimming left V 6 bases short and J 8 bases short, with 19 bases between. In DNA form, the CDR3 reads TGCAGCGTCGACGAGGGGGGGGCAGGGGAAAAACTGTTTTTT. It translates to CSVDEGGAGEKLFF.

This clone is a singleton in its sample. V gene TRBV6-5 combines with J gene TRBJ1-1; 7 positions match TRBD1. Germline CDR1 MNHEY, CDR2 SVGAGI. V shed 4 bases and J 4 bases; nucleotides not matched to a gene: 6. CDR3 length: 14 amino acids. DNA for the CDR3: TGTGCCAGCAGTTTCGGCAGGGGGGTCACTGAAGCTTTCTTT. It is translated as CASSFGRGVTEAFF.

The chain is built from TRBV12-5 and TRBJ2-1; TRBD2 matches at 8 bases. The CDR3 length is 16 residues. CDR1 is LGHNT and CDR2 is FRNRAP in the germline V gene. The V and J ends lost 6 bases and 9 bases, in that order; junction bases with no gene match: 16. The DNA of the CDR3 is TGTGCTAGTGGCCTCGGACTAGCCCCCCTACAGGGTGAGCAGTTCTTC. The encoded protein is CASGLGLAPLQGEQFF.

A few counts support this clone. The chain joins TRBV5-1 to TRBJ2-3; 10 nucleotides match TRBD1. CDR1 is SGHRS, CDR2 YFSETQ, per germline. The CDR3 loop spans 15 amino acids. V lost 6 bases, J lost 1 base, and 5 bases stayed unmatched. Here the CDR3 reads CASTTGTGGTDTQYF. DNA for the CDR3: TGCGCCAGCACTACCGGGACAGGGGGCACAGATACGCAGTATTTT.

This sequence joins TRBV18 and TRBJ1-3, with TRBD1 identical over 7 bases. This CDR3 spans 19 amino acids. The V and J ends lost 3 bases and 0 bases, in that order; junction bases with no gene match: 14. The germline V gene encodes CDR1 KGHSH and CDR2 LQKENI. For the CDR3, the DNA is TGTGCCAGCTCACCTCTCCGGACAGGAAGACTTAACTCTGGAAACACCATATATTTT. Translated: CASSPLRTGRLNSGNTIYF.

V usage is TRBV11-2 and J usage is TRBJ2-7, with D tentatively TRBD1 or TRBD2 (5 bases each). This CDR3 is 14 amino acids long. V lost 5 bases to trimming and J lost 6 bases, with 17 bases between them. Germline lookup yields CDR1 SGHAT and CDR2 FQNNGV. CDR3 in DNA: TGTGCCAGCAGCCCCCTAAGCAGGGCGGGCGAGCAGTACTTC. This sequence encodes CASSPLSRAGEQYF.

The chain employs TRBV30 and TRBJ1-4; a possible D gene is TRBD1 (5 bases). With 5 bases removed from V and 8 bases from J, the gap between germline ends came to 18 bases. The CDR3 runs to 14 residues. Per the germline V gene, CDR1 is GTSNPN and CDR2 is SVGIG (reference sequence). The CDR3 sequence is CAWESQGEGEKLFF. The CDR3 DNA is TGTGCCTGGGAGTCCCAGGGAGAGGGGGAAAAACTGTTTTTT.

The rearrangement joins TRBV2 to TRBJ1-1; 9 bases agree with TRBD1. The ends lost 8 bases at V and 4 bases at J; junction bases unmatched: 2. Germline CDR1 SNHLY, CDR2 FYNNEI. The CDR3 is 12 residues long. CDR3 region: CASPQGATEAFF. CDR3 coding DNA: TGTGCCAGCCCACAGGGGGCCACTGAAGCTTTCTTT. The full variable domain, in which reference TRBV2 and TRBJ1-1 provide the parts outside the CDR3, is EPEVTQTPSHQVTQMGQEVILRCVPISNHLYFYWYRQILGQKVEFLVSFYNNEISEKSEIFDDQFSVERPDGSNFTLKIRSTKLEDSAMYFCASPQGATEAFFGQGTRLTVV.

This clone was seen only once. V gene TRBV5-8 combines with J gene TRBJ2-2; 10 nucleotides line up with TRBD1. J gave up 4 bases and V 4 bases, and 7 bases lay outside the gene matches. The V gene's germline CDR1 is SGHTS and CDR2 YDEGEE. The CDR3 is made up of 16 amino acids. This CDR3 is CASSNRDRGITGELFF. DNA of the CDR3: TGTGCCAGCAGCAACCGGGACAGGGGTATCACCGGGGAGCTGTTTTTT.

The CDR3 region has the DNA TGCGCCAGCAGCTTGGGGGGACAGGGCGGAGGCTACACCTTC. It yields the protein CASSLGGQGGGYTF. The chain is built from TRBV5-1 and TRBJ1-2; 9 nucleotides agree with TRBD1. Germline loops: CDR1 SGHRS, CDR2 YFSETQ. J gave up 8 bases and V 0 bases, and 5 bases lay outside the gene matches. CDR3 length: 14 amino acids.

V usage is TRBV9 and J usage is TRBJ1-2; D uncertain. Trimming removed 1 base at V and 8 bases at J, with 9 bases between. This CDR3 spans 12 amino acids. Germline lookup yields CDR1 SGDLS and CDR2 YYNGEE. The CDR3 region is CASSVTSEGYTF. Written as DNA, the CDR3 is TGTGCCAGCAGCGTAACTTCGGAAGGCTACACCTTC.

This sequence joins TRBV5-1 and TRBJ2-3, with 10 bases aligning to TRBD2. The CDR3 spans 16 residues. The trim removed 4 bases at V and 5 bases at J, leaving 10 bases unmatched. The germline CDR1 and CDR2 sequences are SGHRS and YFSETQ. CDR3 nucleotide sequence: TGCGCCAGCAGCCAACGGACTAGCGGAGGATTAGATACGCAGTATTTT. Its translation: CASSQRTSGGLDTQYF.